The entry that follows covers one TCR beta chain sequence. This sample is drawn from a study of blood T cell repertoires in COVID-19. The CDR3 covers 14 residues. Germline loops: CDR1 MNHNY, CDR2 SVGAGI (reference sequence). V lost 6 bases and J lost 5, with 16 bases in between. Clones were read by immunoSEQ multiplex PCR, and TCRdb kept only the in-frame ones, dropping some. This sample carries roughly 250,000 clones, about nine tenths of them seen once, and the ten largest clones take about 6%. The V and J genes are TRBV6-6 and TRBJ1-1; tentatively, D is TRBD1 (5 bases). The receptor's source is a woman in her 30s with acute COVID-19. Sample: PBMCs or T cells enriched from blood (not recorded which). The CDR3, as DNA: TGTGCCAGCAGATTGGGACTCGACGGAACTGAAGCTTTCTTT. Translated: CASRLGLDGTEAFF.